This T cell receptor beta chain was found in a study of cytotoxic CD8 clonotypes in ibrutinib-treated CLL. For the study at large: Average yields of around 260,000 productive templates and around 100,000 productive rearrangements characterized the samples.

Of note for this clone: Its antigen is not identified.

Generated by immunoSEQ multiplex PCR, the TCRdb table keeps only in-frame clones and is missing some. Altogether roughly 250,000 clones are present, under 80% being singletons, with the ten largest covering 15%. Study-wide points: Sustained-remission and progressing patients had unequal sampling times.

This CDR3 region has 14 residues. Trimming took 5 bases from V and 9 from J, leaving 20 bases between them. The V gene's germline CDR1 is SGDLS and CDR2 YYNGEE. This clonotype was obtained from a human donor with chronic lymphocytic leukemia. Material: PBMCs, obtained after 24 months of ibrutinib treatment. The chain carries TRBV9 and TRBJ2-5; possible D gene TRBD1, 6 bases. The CDR3 DNA reads as TGTGCCAGCAGGGGGGCGACCCACCAAGGGGCCCAGTACTTC. It is translated as CASRGATHQGAQYF.